Presented here are 25 T cell receptor beta chains from one specimen sequenced in a study of OX40 agonist ivuxolimab in advanced cancers. This table comes from immunoSEQ multiplex PCR, and its TCRdb copy is limited to in-frame clones, with some not included. The repertoire includes some 63,000 clones, 80% to 90% of them detected once, and roughly 13% sits in the top ten. Sequenced material: CD4+ or CD8+ T cells sorted from blood, taken in a trial of the OX40 agonist ivuxolimab. The receptors here all came from an adult with an advanced solid tumor such as melanoma, head and neck, liver or kidney cancer.

This clone was observed once. J is TRBJ2-1 and V is TRBV5-6, with 9 nucleotides matching TRBD2. With 0 bases clipped from V and 6 bases from J, the junction kept 4 bases outside the gene matches. The CDR3 covers 15 residues. Per the germline V gene, CDR1 is SGHDT and CDR2 is YYEEEE. The CDR3: CASSLGAGGRNEQFF. DNA of the CDR3: TGTGCCAGCAGCTTGGGCGCGGGAGGGCGCAATGAGCAGTTCTTC.

In this sample, this clone turned up once. The chain has TRBV7-9 and TRBJ1-1, with no clear D. The CDR3 covers 12 residues. Germline values: CDR1 SEHNR, CDR2 FQNEAQ (reference sequence). With 5 bases removed from V and 6 bases from J, the gap between germline ends came to 10 bases. The CDR3 nucleotides read TGTGCCAGCAGCCTCCAGGTGGCTGAAGCTTTCTTT. It translates to CASSLQVAEAFF.

The rearrangement links TRBV2 to TRBJ2-5; 7 bases line up with TRBD1. The ends lost 8 bases at V and 1 base at J; junction bases unmatched: 4. CDR3 size: 13 residues. Germline V gene data show CDR1 as SNHLY and CDR2 as FYNNEI. CDR3 nucleotide sequence: TGTGCCAGCTGGGACAGCCTCCAAGAGACCCAGTACTTC. Translated, it gives CASWDSLQETQYF. The whole variable domain, filled in from reference TRBV2 and TRBJ2-5, reads EPEVTQTPSHQVTQMGQEVILRCVPISNHLYFYWYRQILGQKVEFLVSFYNNEISEKSEIFDDQFSVERPDGSNFTLKIRSTKLEDSAMYFCASWDSLQETQYFGPGTRLLVL.

By sample fraction, this clone is medium-sized. The J gene is TRBJ2-1, the V gene TRBV28; D not certain. The V end lost 3 bases, the J end lost 8 bases, and 8 bases lay between the germline ends. The CDR3 consists of 12 residues. Per germline, CDR1 MDHEN and CDR2 SYDVKM. CDR3 sequence (DNA): TGTGCCAGCAGTTTTGGCCGAGATGAGCAGTTCTTC. This codes for CASSFGRDEQFF.

The rearrangement uses TRBV9 and TRBJ2-3; 9 bases fit TRBD2. The germline V gene has CDR1 SGDLS and CDR2 YYNGEE. The V and J ends lost 4 bases and 0 bases, in that order; junction bases with no gene match: 9. There are 17 residues in the CDR3. The CDR3: CASSRPGLAVSTDTQYF. CDR3 in DNA: TGTGCCAGCAGCAGACCGGGACTAGCTGTGAGCACAGATACGCAGTATTTT.

The chain uses TRBV7-9 and TRBJ1-4, with 7 bases that match TRBD1. The germline CDR1 and CDR2 sequences are SEHNR and FQNEAQ (reference sequence). The CDR3 length is 14 residues. After removal of 8 bases from V and 4 bases from J, the junction contained 7 bases not matched to a gene. The CDR3 here is CASRPGQLNEKLFF. CDR3 nucleotides: TGTGCCAGCCGACCGGGACAGCTTAATGAAAAACTGTTTTTT.

The rearrangement links TRBV5-1 to TRBJ2-1; D is possibly TRBD1 (5 bases). V was cut by 4 bases and J by 8 bases, with 13 bases left in between. The length of the CDR3 is 13 residues. Germline V CDR1 and CDR2: SGHRS, YFSETQ. In DNA, the CDR3 is TGCGCCAGCAGCCAGGGTGGCGGCTATGAGCAGTTCTTC. Translation: CASSQGGGYEQFF.

J is TRBJ2-7 and V is TRBV2; 8 nucleotides align to TRBD1. Germline-derived CDR1 and CDR2 are SNHLY and FYNNEI. The V segment lost 6 bases and the J segment 2 bases; nucleotides outside the gene matches: 3. The CDR3 consists of 13 residues. CDR3 sequence (DNA): TGTGCCAGCAGAGGACAGGGCGCCTACGAGCAGTACTTC. Its translation: CASRGQGAYEQYF. Complete variable domain (other parts from reference TRBV2 and TRBJ2-7): EPEVTQTPSHQVTQMGQEVILRCVPISNHLYFYWYRQILGQKVEFLVSFYNNEISEKSEIFDDQFSVERPDGSNFTLKIRSTKLEDSAMYFCASRGQGAYEQYFGPGTRLTVT.

This clone was found once. The chain joins TRBV27 to TRBJ2-1; TRBD2 agrees at 7 bases. There are 17 residues in the CDR3. The germline V gene encodes CDR1 MNHEY and CDR2 SMNVEV (reference sequence). V was clipped by 6 bases and J by 3 bases; unmatched bases: 14. The CDR3 loop reads CASSLSRGRARYNEQFF. The CDR3 DNA follows: TGTGCCAGCAGCCTTTCTCGTGGGAGGGCCCGCTACAATGAGCAGTTCTTC.

The rearrangement uses TRBV9 and TRBJ2-1; 14 bases map to TRBD2. J gave up 6 bases and V 2 bases, and 1 base lay outside the gene matches. Germline V CDR1 and CDR2: SGDLS, YYNGEE. The CDR3 spans 15 residues. This CDR3 is CASSVGLAGGNEQFF. Written as DNA, the CDR3 is TGTGCCAGCAGCGTTGGACTAGCGGGGGGCAATGAGCAGTTCTTC.

The V and J genes are TRBV7-9 and TRBJ2-7; D not resolved. The CDR3 sequence is 13 residues long. V was pared by 0 bases and J by 3 bases, with 6 bases between. In germline, CDR1 is SEHNR, CDR2 FQNEAQ (reference sequence). CDR3 sequence (DNA): TGTGCCAGCAGCTTAGCGGGCCGCTACGAGCAGTACTTC. This sequence encodes CASSLAGRYEQYF.

The chain uses TRBV27 and TRBJ1-5; a possible D gene is TRBD1 (5 bases). The CDR3 is 13 amino acids. Germline CDR1 is MNHEY and CDR2 is SMNVEV (reference sequence). The ends were cut back, 4 bases at V and 5 bases at J, with 9 bases in the middle. The CDR3 reads CASSSGDHQPQHF. DNA of the CDR3: TGTGCCAGCAGTTCTGGGGACCATCAGCCCCAGCATTTT.

This clone was counted once. V usage is TRBV5-1 and J usage is TRBJ2-7, with D possibly matching TRBD1 (6 bases). Looked up from germline, CDR1 is SGHRS and CDR2 is YFSETQ. The length of the CDR3 is 14 residues. V lost 0 bases, J lost 5 bases, and 12 bases lay in between. The CDR3 is CASSLGQGWNEQYF. The CDR3 bases are TGCGCCAGCAGCTTGGGGCAGGGGTGGAACGAGCAGTACTTC.

This chain connects TRBV4-1 to TRBJ2-5, with 7 bases lining up with TRBD2. The CDR3 contains 14 residues. Trimming at V came to 4 bases and at J to 1 base, leaving 3 bases not matched to a gene. Per the germline V gene, CDR1 is MGHRA and CDR2 is YSYEKL. The CDR3 region has the DNA TGCGCCAGCAGCCCAGGGACTACCCAAGAGACCCAGTACTTC. Protein sequence: CASSPGTTQETQYF.

This clone was recorded only once. The V call is TRBV5-1, the J call TRBJ2-5; 8 bases match TRBD2. Losses at the gene ends were 3 bases for V and 5 bases for J; bases not matched to a gene: 6. Germline V gene sequence: CDR1 SGHRS, CDR2 YFSETQ. The CDR3 length is 14 residues. CDR3 DNA: TGCGCCAGCAGCTCAGCGGGAGTTGGGGAGACCCAGTACTTC. Its translation: CASSSAGVGETQYF.

The chain has TRBV27 and TRBJ2-1; 9 nucleotides agree with TRBD2. The CDR3 is 15 residues long. Germline V lookup: CDR1 MNHEY, CDR2 SMNVEV (reference sequence). V lost 5 bases, J lost 3 bases, and 5 bases stayed unmatched. Here the CDR3 DNA reads TGTGCCAGCAGTCAGACTAGCGGTAACTACAATGAGCAGTTCTTC. This translates into CASSQTSGNYNEQFF.

The chain combines TRBV7-9 with TRBJ1-2; D might be TRBD1 (6 bases). The CDR3 is made up of 15 amino acids. Trimming took 1 base from V and 2 from J, leaving 11 bases between them. The germline V gene has CDR1 SEHNR and CDR2 FQNEAQ (reference sequence). The chain's CDR3 is CASSLVNRENYGYTF. CDR3 nucleotides: TGTGCCAGCAGCTTAGTTAACAGGGAAAACTATGGCTACACCTTC.

The chain combines TRBV29-1 with TRBJ2-1; D is possibly TRBD1 or TRBD2 (5 bases each). The V and J ends lost 4 bases and 2 bases respectively, with 9 bases between them. Germline V gene data show CDR1 as SQVTM and CDR2 as ANQGSEA. This CDR3 spans 13 amino acids. The CDR3 reads CSVGDGTYNEQFF. The CDR3 DNA follows: TGCAGCGTTGGGGACGGCACCTACAATGAGCAGTTCTTC.

This clone is medium-sized by share. The chain joins TRBV2 to TRBJ1-5; D is undetermined. CDR3 length: 13 residues. The germline gives CDR1 SNHLY, CDR2 FYNNEI. V dropped 5 bases and J dropped 9 bases, with 14 bases sitting between them. The CDR3 bases are TGTGCCAGCAGTACGGGCCCCACCGGGCCCCAGCATTTT. Translating it yields CASSTGPTGPQHF.

The rearrangement joins TRBV29-1 to TRBJ1-6, with no clear D. V dropped 4 bases and J dropped 4 bases, with 8 bases sitting between them. CDR3 size: 13 residues. Germline V CDR1 and CDR2: SQVTM, ANQGSEA. The CDR3 region has the DNA TGCAGCGTTGGGTCAGAATATAATTCACCCCTCCACTTT. Translated: CSVGSEYNSPLHF.

This clone has only one observation. This chain connects TRBV9 to TRBJ2-3; TRBD1 matches 7 bases. The CDR3 sequence is 18 residues long. The trim removed 4 bases at V and 2 bases at J, leaving 16 bases unmatched. Germline CDR1 and CDR2: SGDLS and YYNGEE. The CDR3 loop reads CASSRSRGQLNYTDTQYF. The CDR3 DNA sequence: TGTGCCAGCAGCCGTAGTCGGGGACAGCTGAATTACACAGATACGCAGTATTTT.

The chain couples TRBV2 to TRBJ1-1; no reliable D call. V lost 3 bases and J lost 4, with 6 bases in between. Germline V lookup: CDR1 SNHLY, CDR2 FYNNEI. This CDR3 contains 12 residues. The CDR3 bases are TGTGCCAGCAGTGACCGGGGCACTGAAGCTTTCTTT. Translation: CASSDRGTEAFF. Supplemented by reference TRBV2 and TRBJ1-1, the full variable domain reads EPEVTQTPSHQVTQMGQEVILRCVPISNHLYFYWYRQILGQKVEFLVSFYNNEISEKSEIFDDQFSVERPDGSNFTLKIRSTKLEDSAMYFCASSDRGTEAFFGQGTRLTVV.

This chain links TRBV19 with TRBJ2-7, with 13 nucleotides matching TRBD2. CDR1 and CDR2 (germline): LNHDA, SQIVND (reference sequence). This CDR3 spans 12 amino acids. The DNA of the CDR3 is TGTGCGACTAGCGGGGGGCGCAACGAGCAGTACTTC. This codes for CATSGGRNEQYF.

This clone appeared once. This sequence joins TRBV2 and TRBJ2-3, with D uncertain. The CDR3 length is 11 residues. Trimming left V 10 bases short and J 12 bases short, with 17 bases between. The germline V gene encodes CDR1 SNHLY and CDR2 FYNNEI. The CDR3 spells CAISTVGHQYF. The CDR3 bases are TGTGCCATTTCCACTGTCGGCCATCAGTATTTT.

V and J are TRBV7-9 and TRBJ2-3; no reliable D call. The germline V gene has CDR1 SEHNR and CDR2 FQNEAQ (reference sequence). This CDR3 spans 16 amino acids. V shed 0 bases and J shed 0 bases, with 10 bases lying between them. The CDR3 loop reads CASSLAVATSTDTQYF. DNA for the CDR3: TGTGCCAGCAGCTTAGCGGTTGCTACTAGCACAGATACGCAGTATTTT.